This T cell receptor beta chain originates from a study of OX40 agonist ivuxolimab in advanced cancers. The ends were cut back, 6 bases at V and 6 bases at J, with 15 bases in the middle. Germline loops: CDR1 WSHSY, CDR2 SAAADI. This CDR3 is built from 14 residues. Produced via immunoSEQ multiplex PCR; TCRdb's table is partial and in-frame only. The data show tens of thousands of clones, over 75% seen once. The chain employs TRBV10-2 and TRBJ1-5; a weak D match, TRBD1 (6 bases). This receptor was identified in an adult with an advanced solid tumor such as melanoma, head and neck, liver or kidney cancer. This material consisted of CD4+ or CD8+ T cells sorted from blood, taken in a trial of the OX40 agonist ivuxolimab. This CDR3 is CASRGAGDRQPQHF. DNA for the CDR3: TGCGCCAGCAGGGGGGCGGGGGATCGTCAGCCCCAGCATTTT.